The 9 T cell receptor beta chains in this list originate from one sample, sequenced in a study of T cells in Graves' hyperthyroidism and ophthalmopathy (dated by TCRdb to about 2019). Preparation of the library involved multiplex PCR. Sequenced on an Illumina HiSeq 2000. TCR beta CDR3 regions were amplified from RNA transcripts. The first round of RT-PCR for the TCR CDR3 was performed with the HTBI primer set and the Qiagen OneStep RT-PCR kit. The public sequencing data were trimmed at Q25 with fastp and processed into clonotypes with MiXCR by TCRdb, which kept only in-frame beta chains. Every entry covers one CDR3 protein and lists the most common genes and DNA from its rows. For this sample the table gives fewer than 600,000 distinct CDR3 sequences, of which under 15% were detected only once. Of the sample, around 17% is held by the ten largest clones. The sample comprised blood. The receptors originated from a woman between 18 and 30 years old with Graves' hyperthyroidism.

This clonotype has just a few counts. V is TRBV15 and J is TRBJ2-7; tentatively, D is TRBD2 (7 bases). CDR3 length: 15 amino acids. V was shortened by 0 bases and J by 4 bases, with 13 bases between the two germline ends. Germline V CDR1 and CDR2: LNHNV, YYDKDF (reference sequence). The CDR3 DNA reads TGTGCCACCAGCAGAGATCCGGGGGGCCAGTACGAGCAGTACGTC. Translated, it gives CATSRDPGGQYEQYV.

This clonotype was detected many times. The V and J genes are TRBV12-5 and TRBJ2-5, with 13 bases aligning to TRBD2. Losses at the gene ends were 6 bases for V and 0 bases for J; bases not matched to a gene: 10. The CDR3 extends over 18 amino acids. The germline CDR1 and CDR2 sequences are LGHNT and FRNRAP. The DNA for the CDR3 is TGTGCTAGTGGCTTCCTACTAGCGGGAGGGGAGTACCAAGAGACCCAGTACTTC. This translates into CASGFLLAGGEYQETQYF.

This clonotype came up many times. The V and J genes are TRBV11-3 and TRBJ2-3; D not resolved. Trimming pared 0 bases from V and 2 bases from J, leaving 6 bases between. CDR3 length: 14 residues. Per the germline V gene, CDR1 is SGHNT and CDR2 is YENEEA. The CDR3 DNA reads as TGTGCCAGCAGCTTAGATCAGCTCACAGATACGCAGTATTTT. Protein product: CASSLDQLTDTQYF.

The sample holds many counts of this clonotype. The chain is built from TRBV11-2 and TRBJ2-5; D might be TRBD2 (5 bases). CDR3 length: 13 residues. The germline gives CDR1 SGHAT, CDR2 FQNNGV. V lost 2 bases and J lost 7, with 11 bases in between. For the CDR3, the DNA is TGTGCCAGCAGCTTAACTAGGGTGGGGACCCAGTACTTC. It is translated as CASSLTRVGTQYF.

The table lists this clonotype with a few counts. This chain links TRBV4-1 with TRBJ2-4; TRBD2 agrees at 11 bases. The ends lost 2 bases at V and 3 bases at J; junction bases unmatched: 6. This CDR3 is built from 17 residues. Per the germline V gene, CDR1 is MGHRA and CDR2 is YSYEKL. The CDR3 protein is CASSQPRLAGYKNIQYF. The CDR3 nucleotides are TGCGCCAGCAGCCAACCCAGACTAGCGGGATACAAAAACATTCAGTACTTC.

This clonotype appeared many times. The rearrangement joins TRBV2 to TRBJ2-7; 12 bases are a match to TRBD2. CDR3 length equals 12 residues. V lost 8 bases and J lost 7; bases outside the gene matches: 3. Germline lookup yields CDR1 SNHLY and CDR2 FYNNEI. CDR3 DNA: TGTGCCAGCGACGGACTAGCGGGAGAGCAGTACGTC. Protein: CASDGLAGEQYV.

The sample holds many counts of this clonotype. This chain joins TRBV14 and TRBJ2-4; 13 nucleotides agree with TRBD2. Germline V lookup: CDR1 SGHDN, CDR2 FVKESK. CDR3 length: 17 residues. The V and J ends lost 4 bases and 5 bases, in that order; junction bases with no gene match: 8. In DNA, the CDR3 is TGTGCCAGCAGCCCCCGGACTAGCGGGGGTAGCCAAAACATTCAGTACTTC. It is translated as CASSPRTSGGSQNIQYF.

This clonotype was counted at least ten times. This chain connects TRBV12-3 or TRBV12-4 to TRBJ1-2, with TRBD1 as a possible D gene (6 bases). The germline V and J ends were trimmed by 4 bases and 1 base, with 16 bases remaining between them. CDR3 length: 16 residues. CDR3 residues: CASSSGGRVGNYGYTF. Written as DNA, the CDR3 is TGTGCCAGCAGTTCTGGGGGGCGAGTCGGTAACTATGGCTACACCTTC.

This chain uses TRBV7-9 with TRBJ1-2; D is undetermined. CDR3 length: 10 amino acids. V shed 5 bases and J shed 4 bases, with 2 bases lying between them. Germline CDR1 SEHNR, CDR2 FQNEAQ (reference sequence). The DNA for the CDR3 is TGTGCCAGCAGCATCTATGGCTACACCTTC. Amino acid sequence: CASSIYGYTF.